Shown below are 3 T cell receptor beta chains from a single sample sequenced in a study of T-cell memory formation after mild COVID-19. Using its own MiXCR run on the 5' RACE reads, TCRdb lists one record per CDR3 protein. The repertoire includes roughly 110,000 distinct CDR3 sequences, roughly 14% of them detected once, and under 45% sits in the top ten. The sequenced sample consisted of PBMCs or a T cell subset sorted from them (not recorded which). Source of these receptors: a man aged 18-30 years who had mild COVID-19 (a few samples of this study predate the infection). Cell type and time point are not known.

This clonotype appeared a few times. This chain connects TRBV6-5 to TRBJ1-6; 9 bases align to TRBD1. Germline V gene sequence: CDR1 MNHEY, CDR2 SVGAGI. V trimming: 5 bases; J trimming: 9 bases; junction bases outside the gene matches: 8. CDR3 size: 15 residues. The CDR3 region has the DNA TGTGCCAGCAGTCCGTCCGGGACAGGGCTTTCACCCCTCCACTTT. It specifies CASSPSGTGLSPLHF.

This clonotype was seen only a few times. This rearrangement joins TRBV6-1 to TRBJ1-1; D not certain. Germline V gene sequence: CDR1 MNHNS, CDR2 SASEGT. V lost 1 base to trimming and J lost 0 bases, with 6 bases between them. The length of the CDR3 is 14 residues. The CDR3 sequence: CASSEVTVNTEAFF. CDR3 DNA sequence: TGTGCCAGCAGTGAAGTCACGGTGAACACTGAAGCTTTCTTT.

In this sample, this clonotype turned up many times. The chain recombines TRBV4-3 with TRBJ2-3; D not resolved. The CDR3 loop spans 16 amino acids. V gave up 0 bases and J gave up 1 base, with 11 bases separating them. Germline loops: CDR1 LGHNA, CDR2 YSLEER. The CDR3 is CASSQDWTGRTDTQYF. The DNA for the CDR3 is TGCGCCAGCAGCCAAGATTGGACGGGTCGCACAGATACGCAGTATTTT.